These 8 T cell receptor beta chains originate from one sample sequenced in a study of technical replicates of blood from several donors. Produced via immunoSEQ multiplex PCR; TCRdb's table is partial and in-frame only. The table has around 80,000 clones, roughly 98% seen once. The material sequenced was T cells isolated from PBMCs. Every receptor here comes from a human donor in good health.

This chain uses TRBV15 with TRBJ2-2; D remains unclear. CDR3 length equals 15 residues. Germline-derived CDR1 and CDR2 are LNHNV and YYDKDF (reference sequence). Trimming cost V 0 bases and J 4 bases, with 9 bases left between them. The CDR3 protein is CATSRDSAGTGELFF. The DNA for the CDR3 is TGTGCCACCAGCAGAGATTCGGCAGGCACCGGGGAGCTGTTTTTT.

The CDR3 DNA reads as TGTGCCAGCAGCGTACAGGGGTACAATGAGCAGTTCTTC. It encodes CASSVQGYNEQFF. This chain connects TRBV14 to TRBJ2-1; TRBD1 agrees at 7 bases. J was trimmed by 4 bases and V by 5 bases; bases with no gene match: 2. This CDR3 is 13 amino acids long. CDR1 and CDR2 from the germline V gene are SGHDN and FVKESK. Full variable domain (missing parts from reference TRBV14 and TRBJ2-1): EAGVTQFPSHSVIEKGQTVTLRCDPISGHDNLYWYRRVMGKEIKFLLHFVKESKQDESGMPNNRFLAERTGGTYSTLKVQPAELEDSGVYFCASSVQGYNEQFFGPGTRLTVL.

This rearrangement joins TRBV18 to TRBJ1-4; D not certain. Trimming left V 3 bases short and J 5 bases short, with 16 bases between. This CDR3 is 16 amino acids long. Germline V CDR1 and CDR2: KGHSH, LQKENI. CDR3 DNA sequence: TGTGCCAGCTCACCTCTAGTAGGAAGTGGGAATGAAAAACTGTTTTTT. Its protein product is CASSPLVGSGNEKLFF.

This sequence joins TRBV30 and TRBJ1-2, with no clear D. The CDR3 has 12 residues. V dropped 6 bases and J dropped 6 bases, with 14 bases sitting between them. Germline V gene sequence: CDR1 GTSNPN, CDR2 SVGIG (reference sequence). CDR3 sequence reads: CACSVVADGYTF. Written as DNA, the CDR3 is TGTGCCTGCTCGGTCGTGGCGGATGGCTACACCTTC.

The V and J genes are TRBV11-3 and TRBJ2-5; TRBD2 might be the D (7 bases). The germline CDR1 and CDR2 sequences are SGHNT and YENEEA. The CDR3 is 14 amino acids. V gave up 5 bases and J gave up 2 bases, with 12 bases separating them. CDR3 nucleotides: TGTGCCAGCAGCGGAGGGGGAGGGCAAGAGACCCAGTACTTC. It is translated as CASSGGGGQETQYF.

V usage is TRBV19 and J usage is TRBJ2-1; the D gene is possibly TRBD2 (5 bases). This CDR3 contains 15 residues. CDR1 LNHDA and CDR2 SQIVND come from the germline V gene (reference sequence). Trimming cost V 3 bases and J 7 bases, with 16 bases left between them. CDR3 in amino acids: CASSIQDSLGNEQFF. The CDR3 nucleotides are TGTGCCAGTAGTATTCAGGACTCCCTTGGGAATGAGCAGTTCTTC.

The CDR3 DNA sequence: TGCGCCAGCAGCCAATCTGTCCTAGCACGCACCCAAGAGACCCAGTACTTC. It specifies CASSQSVLARTQETQYF. The chain carries TRBV4-1 and TRBJ2-5, with D possibly matching TRBD2 (5 bases). The V gene's germline CDR1 is MGHRA and CDR2 YSYEKL. Trimming removed 2 bases at V and 1 base at J, with 17 bases between. The CDR3 loop spans 17 amino acids.

The J gene is TRBJ1-3, the V gene TRBV2, with D unclear. Trimming removed 4 bases from V and 1 base from J, with 8 bases in between. The CDR3 is made up of 14 amino acids. The germline V gene has CDR1 SNHLY and CDR2 FYNNEI. The CDR3 DNA sequence: TGTGCCAGCAGTGTAGACAATTCTGGAAACACCATATATTTT. Encoded protein: CASSVDNSGNTIYF.